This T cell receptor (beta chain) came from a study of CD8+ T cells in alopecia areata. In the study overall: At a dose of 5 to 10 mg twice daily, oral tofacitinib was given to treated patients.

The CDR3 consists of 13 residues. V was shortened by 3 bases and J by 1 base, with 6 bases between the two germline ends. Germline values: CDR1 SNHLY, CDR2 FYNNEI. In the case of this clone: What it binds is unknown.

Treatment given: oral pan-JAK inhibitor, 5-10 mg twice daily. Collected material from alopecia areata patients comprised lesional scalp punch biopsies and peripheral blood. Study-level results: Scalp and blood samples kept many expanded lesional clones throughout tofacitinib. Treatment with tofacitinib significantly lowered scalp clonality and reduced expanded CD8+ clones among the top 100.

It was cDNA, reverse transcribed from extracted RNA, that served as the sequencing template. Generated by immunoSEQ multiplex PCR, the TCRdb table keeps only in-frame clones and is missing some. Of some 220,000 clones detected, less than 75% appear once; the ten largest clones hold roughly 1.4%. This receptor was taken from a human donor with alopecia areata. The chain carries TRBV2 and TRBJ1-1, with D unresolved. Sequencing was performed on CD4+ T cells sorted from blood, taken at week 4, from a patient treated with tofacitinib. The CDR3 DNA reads TGTGCCAGCAGTGATGGCAGGAACACTGAAGCTTTCTTT. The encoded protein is CASSDGRNTEAFF.